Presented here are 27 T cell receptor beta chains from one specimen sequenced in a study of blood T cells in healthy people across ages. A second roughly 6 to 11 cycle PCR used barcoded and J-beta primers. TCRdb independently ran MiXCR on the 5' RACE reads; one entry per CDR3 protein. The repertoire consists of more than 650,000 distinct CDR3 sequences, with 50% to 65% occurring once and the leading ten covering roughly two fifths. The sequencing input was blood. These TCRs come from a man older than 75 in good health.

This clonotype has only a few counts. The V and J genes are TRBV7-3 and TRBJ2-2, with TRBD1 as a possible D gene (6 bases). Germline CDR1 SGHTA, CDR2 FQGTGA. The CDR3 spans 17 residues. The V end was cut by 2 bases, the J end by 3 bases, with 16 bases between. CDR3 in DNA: TGTGCCAGCAGCTTATCGCCAGGGGCTATGGACACCGGGGAGCTGTTTTTT. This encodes CASSLSPGAMDTGELFF.

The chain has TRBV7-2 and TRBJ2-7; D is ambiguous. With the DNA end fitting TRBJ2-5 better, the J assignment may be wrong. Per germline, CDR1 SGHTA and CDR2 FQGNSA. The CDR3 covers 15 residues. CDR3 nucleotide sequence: TGTGCCAGCAGCTTAGTCTCGGCAATGGGAGAGACCCAGTACTTC. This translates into CASSLVSAMGETQYF.

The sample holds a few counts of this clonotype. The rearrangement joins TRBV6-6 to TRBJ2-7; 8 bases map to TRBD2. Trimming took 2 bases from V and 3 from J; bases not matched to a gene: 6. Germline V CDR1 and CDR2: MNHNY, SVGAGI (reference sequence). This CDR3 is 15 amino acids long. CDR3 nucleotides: TGTGCCAGCAGTTACGGTAGCGGGACCGTCTACGAGCAGTACTTC. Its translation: CASSYGSGTVYEQYF.

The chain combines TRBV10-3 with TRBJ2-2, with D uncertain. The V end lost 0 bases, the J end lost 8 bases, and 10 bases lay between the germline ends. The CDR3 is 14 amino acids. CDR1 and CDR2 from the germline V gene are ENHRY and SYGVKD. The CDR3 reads CAISESPFGGELFF. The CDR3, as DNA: TGTGCCATCAGTGAGTCCCCCTTTGGTGGGGAGCTGTTTTTT.

The CDR3 bases are TGTGCCACCAGTGAACACCGACTAGCGGGAGGGATGAAGAATGAGCAGTTCTTC. Encoded protein: CATSEHRLAGGMKNEQFF. The chain has TRBV24-1 and TRBJ2-1, with 14 bases identical to TRBD2. The CDR3 loop spans 18 amino acids. V was clipped by 4 bases and J by 7 bases; unmatched bases: 11. Germline V lookup: CDR1 KGHDR, CDR2 SFDVKD.

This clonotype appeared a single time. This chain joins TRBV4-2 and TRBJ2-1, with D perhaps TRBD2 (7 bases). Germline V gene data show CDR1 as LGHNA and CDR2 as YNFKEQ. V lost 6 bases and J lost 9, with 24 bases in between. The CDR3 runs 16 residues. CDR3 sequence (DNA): TGTGCCAGCAGGGGAGCCCTACGCGGGGGAGGGGGTGAGCAGTTCTTC. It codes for CASRGALRGGGGEQFF.

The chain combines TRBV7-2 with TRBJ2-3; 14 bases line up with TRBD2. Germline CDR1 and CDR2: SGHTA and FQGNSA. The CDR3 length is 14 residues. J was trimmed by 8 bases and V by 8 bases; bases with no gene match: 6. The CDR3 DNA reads TGTGCCAGCGGACTAGCGGGAGGAAAAAGTACGCAGTATTTT. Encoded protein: CASGLAGGKSTQYF.

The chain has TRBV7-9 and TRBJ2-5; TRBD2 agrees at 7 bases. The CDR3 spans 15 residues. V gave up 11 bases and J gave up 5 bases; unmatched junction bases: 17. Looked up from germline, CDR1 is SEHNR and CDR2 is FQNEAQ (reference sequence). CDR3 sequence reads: CAGAKLLALWETQYF. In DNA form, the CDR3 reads TGTGCCGGGGCCAAATTACTAGCGCTCTGGGAGACCCAGTACTTC. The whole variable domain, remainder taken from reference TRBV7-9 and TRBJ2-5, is DTGVSQNPRHKITKRGQNVTFRCDPISEHNRLYWYRQTLGQGPEFLTYFQNEAQLEKSRLLSDRFSAERPKGSFSTLEIQRTEQGDSAMYLCAGAKLLALWETQYFGPGTRLLVL.

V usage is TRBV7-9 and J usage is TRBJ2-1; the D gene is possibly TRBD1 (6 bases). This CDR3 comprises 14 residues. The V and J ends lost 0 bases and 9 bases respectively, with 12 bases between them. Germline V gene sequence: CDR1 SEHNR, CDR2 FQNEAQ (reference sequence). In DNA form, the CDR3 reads TGTGCCAGCAGCTTAGCGTACAGGGCTAGTGAGCAGTTCTTC. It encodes CASSLAYRASEQFF.

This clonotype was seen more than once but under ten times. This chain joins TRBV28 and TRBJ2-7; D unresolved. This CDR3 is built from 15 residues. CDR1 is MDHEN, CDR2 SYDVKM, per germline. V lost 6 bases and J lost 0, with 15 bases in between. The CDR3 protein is CASRTRALGSYEQYF. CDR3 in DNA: TGTGCCAGCAGAACACGGGCTTTGGGCTCCTACGAGCAGTACTTC.

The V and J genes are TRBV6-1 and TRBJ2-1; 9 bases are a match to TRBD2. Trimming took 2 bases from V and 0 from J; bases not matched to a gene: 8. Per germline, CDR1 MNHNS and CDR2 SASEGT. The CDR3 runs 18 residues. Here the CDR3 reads CASSEQGGRGVSYNEQFF. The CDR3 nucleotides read TGTGCCAGCAGTGAACAGGGCGGGAGGGGGGTCTCCTACAATGAGCAGTTCTTC.

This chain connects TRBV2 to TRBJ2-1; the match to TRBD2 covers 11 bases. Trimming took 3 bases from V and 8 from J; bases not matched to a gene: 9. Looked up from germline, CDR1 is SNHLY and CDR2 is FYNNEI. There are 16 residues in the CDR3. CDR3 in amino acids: CASSDGLAGGPDEQFF. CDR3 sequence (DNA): TGTGCCAGCAGTGACGGGCTAGCGGGAGGCCCCGATGAGCAGTTCTTC.

The CDR3 DNA reads TGTGCCACCAGTGACCCTTGGACAGGTGGACTAGCGGGAGGGCCTAGGGACAATGAGCAGTACTTC. Its translation: CATSDPWTGGLAGGPRDNEQYF. The chain recombines TRBV24-1 with TRBJ2-7; 15 nucleotides agree with TRBD2. The CDR3 is made up of 22 amino acids. V dropped 4 bases and J dropped 7; count of bases not matched to a gene: 25. Looked up from germline, CDR1 is KGHDR and CDR2 is SFDVKD.

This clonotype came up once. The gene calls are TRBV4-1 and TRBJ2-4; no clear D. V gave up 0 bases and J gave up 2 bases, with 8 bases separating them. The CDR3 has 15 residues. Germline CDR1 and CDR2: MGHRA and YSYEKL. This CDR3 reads CASSQEGVTKNIQYF. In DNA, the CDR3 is TGCGCCAGCAGCCAAGAAGGAGTAACCAAAAACATTCAGTACTTC.

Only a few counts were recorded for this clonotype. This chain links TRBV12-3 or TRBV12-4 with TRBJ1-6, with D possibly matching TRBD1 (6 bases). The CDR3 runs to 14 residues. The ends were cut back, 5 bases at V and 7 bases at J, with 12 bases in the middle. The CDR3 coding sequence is TGTGCCAGCAGTACAGGGCTCGAGAATTCACCCCTCCACTTT. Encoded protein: CASSTGLENSPLHF.

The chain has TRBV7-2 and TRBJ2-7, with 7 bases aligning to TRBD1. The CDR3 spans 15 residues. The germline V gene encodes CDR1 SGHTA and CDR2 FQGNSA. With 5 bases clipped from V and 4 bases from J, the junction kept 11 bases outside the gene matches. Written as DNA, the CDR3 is TGTGCCAGCAGCCCCCTTTGGGACAGCTATTACGAGCAGTACTTC. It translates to CASSPLWDSYYEQYF. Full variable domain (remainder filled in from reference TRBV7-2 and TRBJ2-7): GAGVSQSPSNKVTEKGKDVELRCDPISGHTALYWYRQSLGQGLEFLIYFQGNSAPDKSGLPSDRFSAERTGGSVSTLTIQRTQQEDSAVYLCASSPLWDSYYEQYFGPGTRLTVT.

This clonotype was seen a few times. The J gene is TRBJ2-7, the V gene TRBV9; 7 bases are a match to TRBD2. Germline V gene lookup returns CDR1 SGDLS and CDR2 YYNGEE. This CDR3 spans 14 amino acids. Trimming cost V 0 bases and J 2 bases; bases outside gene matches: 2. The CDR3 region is CASSVASGPYEQYF. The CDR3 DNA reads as TGTGCCAGCAGCGTAGCTAGCGGCCCCTACGAGCAGTACTTC.

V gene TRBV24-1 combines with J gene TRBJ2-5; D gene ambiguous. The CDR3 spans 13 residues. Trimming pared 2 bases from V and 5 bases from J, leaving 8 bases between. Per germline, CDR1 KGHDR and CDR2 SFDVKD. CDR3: CATSDSGRETQYF. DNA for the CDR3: TGTGCCACCAGTGATTCAGGTCGGGAGACCCAGTACTTC.

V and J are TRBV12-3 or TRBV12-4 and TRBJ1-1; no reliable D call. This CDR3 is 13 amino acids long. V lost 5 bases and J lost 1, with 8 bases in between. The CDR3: CASSNKPNTEAFF. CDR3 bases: TGTGCCAGCAGTAATAAACCGAACACTGAAGCTTTCTTT.

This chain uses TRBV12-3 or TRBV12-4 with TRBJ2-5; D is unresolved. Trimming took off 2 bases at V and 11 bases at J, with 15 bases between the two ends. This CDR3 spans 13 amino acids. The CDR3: CASSLSGPNEQYF. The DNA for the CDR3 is TGTGCCAGCAGTTTATCAGGACCCAATGAGCAGTACTTC.

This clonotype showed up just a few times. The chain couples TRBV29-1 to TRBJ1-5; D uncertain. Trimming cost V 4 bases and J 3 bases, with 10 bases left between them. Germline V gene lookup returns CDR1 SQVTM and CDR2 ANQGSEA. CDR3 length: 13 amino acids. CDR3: CSVVIGPNQPQHF. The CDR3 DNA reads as TGCAGCGTTGTTATCGGGCCCAATCAGCCCCAGCATTTT.

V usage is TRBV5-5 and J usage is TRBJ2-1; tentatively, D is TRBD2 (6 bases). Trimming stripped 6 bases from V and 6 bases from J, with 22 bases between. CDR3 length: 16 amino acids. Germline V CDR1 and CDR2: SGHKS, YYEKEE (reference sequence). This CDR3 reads CASNLRDWGTGNEQFF. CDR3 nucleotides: TGTGCCAGCAACCTCCGGGACTGGGGAACGGGCAATGAGCAGTTCTTC.

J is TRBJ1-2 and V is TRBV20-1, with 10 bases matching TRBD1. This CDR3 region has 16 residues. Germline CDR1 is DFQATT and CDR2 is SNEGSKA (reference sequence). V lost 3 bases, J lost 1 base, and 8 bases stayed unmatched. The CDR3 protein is CSASPGTGVSNYGYTF. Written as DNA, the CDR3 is TGCAGTGCTAGTCCCGGGACAGGGGTTAGTAACTATGGCTACACCTTC.

The CDR3, as DNA: TGTGCCAGCAGCCGAGTGACAGGGTTCGAGACCCAGTACTTC. Translated, it gives CASSRVTGFETQYF. The rearrangement uses TRBV4-2 and TRBJ2-7; 7 bases fit TRBD1. The end of the DNA fits TRBJ2-5 better, so the J call may be wrong. This CDR3 spans 14 amino acids. Germline CDR1 LGHNA, CDR2 YNFKEQ.

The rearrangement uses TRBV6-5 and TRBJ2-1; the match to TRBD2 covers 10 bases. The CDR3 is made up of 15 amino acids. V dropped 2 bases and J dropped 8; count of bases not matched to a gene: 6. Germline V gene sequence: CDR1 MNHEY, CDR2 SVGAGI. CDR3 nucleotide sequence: TGTGCCAGCAGTTACGGGGGACTAGCGCGGGATGAGCAGTTCTTC. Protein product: CASSYGGLARDEQFF.

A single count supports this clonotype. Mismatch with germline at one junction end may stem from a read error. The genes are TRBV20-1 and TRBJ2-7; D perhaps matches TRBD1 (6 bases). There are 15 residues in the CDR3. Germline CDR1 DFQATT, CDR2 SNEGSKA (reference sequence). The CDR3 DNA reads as TGCAGTGCCAGACGGCCCGGACAGTGCCCTTGCGAGCGGTACTTC. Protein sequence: CSARRPGQCPCERYF.

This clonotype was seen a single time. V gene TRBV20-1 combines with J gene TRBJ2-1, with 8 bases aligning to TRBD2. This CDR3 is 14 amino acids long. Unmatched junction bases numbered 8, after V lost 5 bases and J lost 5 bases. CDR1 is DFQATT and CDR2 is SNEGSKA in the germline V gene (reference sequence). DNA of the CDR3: TGCAGTGCTGGACGACTAGCGAAAAACAATGAGCAGTTCTTC. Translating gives CSAGRLAKNNEQFF.